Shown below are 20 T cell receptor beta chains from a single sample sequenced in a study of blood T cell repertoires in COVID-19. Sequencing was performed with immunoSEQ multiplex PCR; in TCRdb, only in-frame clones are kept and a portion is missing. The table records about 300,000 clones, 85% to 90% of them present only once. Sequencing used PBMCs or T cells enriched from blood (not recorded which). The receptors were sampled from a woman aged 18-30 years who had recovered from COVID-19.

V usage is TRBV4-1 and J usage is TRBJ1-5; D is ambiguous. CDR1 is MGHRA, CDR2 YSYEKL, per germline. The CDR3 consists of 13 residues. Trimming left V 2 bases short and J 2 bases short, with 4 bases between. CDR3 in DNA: TGCGCCAGCAGCCAACCCGGCAATCAGCCCCAGCATTTT. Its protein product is CASSQPGNQPQHF.

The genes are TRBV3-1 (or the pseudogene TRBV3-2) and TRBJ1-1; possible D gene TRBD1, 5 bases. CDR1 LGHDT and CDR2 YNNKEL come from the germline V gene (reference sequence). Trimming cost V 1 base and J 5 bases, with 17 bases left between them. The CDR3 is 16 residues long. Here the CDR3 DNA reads TGTGCCAGCAGCCAAGCCCCGGGGGGGGAGGGAACTGAAGCTTTCTTT. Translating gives CASSQAPGGEGTEAFF.

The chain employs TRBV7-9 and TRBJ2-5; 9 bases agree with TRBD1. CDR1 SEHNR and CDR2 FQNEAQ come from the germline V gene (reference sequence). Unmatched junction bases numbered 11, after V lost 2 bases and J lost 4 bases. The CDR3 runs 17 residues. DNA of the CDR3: TGTGCCAGCAGCTTATCCTCCGGGACAGGGCGTGGAGAGACCCAGTACTTC. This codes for CASSLSSGTGRGETQYF.

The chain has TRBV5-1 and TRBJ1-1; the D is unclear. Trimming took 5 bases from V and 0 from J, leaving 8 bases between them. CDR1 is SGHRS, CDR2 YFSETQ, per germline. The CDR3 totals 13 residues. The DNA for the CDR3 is TGCGCCAGCAGTGGGCAGATGAACACTGAAGCTTTCTTT. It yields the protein CASSGQMNTEAFF.

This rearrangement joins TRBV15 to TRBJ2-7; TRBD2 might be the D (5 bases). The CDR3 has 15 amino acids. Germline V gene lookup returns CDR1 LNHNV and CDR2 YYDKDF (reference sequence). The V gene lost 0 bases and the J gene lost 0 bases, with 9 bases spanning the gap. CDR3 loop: CATSRDGVSSYEQYF. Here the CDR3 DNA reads TGTGCCACCAGCAGAGACGGGGTGAGCTCCTACGAGCAGTACTTC.

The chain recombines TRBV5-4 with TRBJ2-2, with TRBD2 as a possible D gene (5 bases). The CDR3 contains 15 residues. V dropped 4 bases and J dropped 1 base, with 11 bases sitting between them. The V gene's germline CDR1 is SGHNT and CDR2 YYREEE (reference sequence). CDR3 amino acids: CASSRSGGNTGELFF. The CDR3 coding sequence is TGTGCCAGCAGCAGGAGCGGCGGGAACACCGGGGAGCTGTTTTTT. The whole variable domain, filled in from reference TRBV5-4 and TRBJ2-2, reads ETGVTQSPTHLIKTRGQQVTLRCSSQSGHNTVSWYQQALGQGPQFIFQYYREEENGRGNFPPRFSGLQFPNYSSELNVNALELDDSALYLCASSRSGGNTGELFFGEGSRLTVL.

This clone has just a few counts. The CDR3 DNA follows: TGTGCCAGCCTCATGACCCAGGGTCTCCCCAATCAGCCCCAGCATTTT. Its protein is CASLMTQGLPNQPQHF. The chain links TRBV19 to TRBJ1-5, with D possibly TRBD1 on 5 matching bases. The CDR3 covers 16 residues. CDR1 and CDR2 from the germline V gene are LNHDA and SQIVND (reference sequence). Trimming took 9 bases from V and 3 from J, leaving 21 bases between them.

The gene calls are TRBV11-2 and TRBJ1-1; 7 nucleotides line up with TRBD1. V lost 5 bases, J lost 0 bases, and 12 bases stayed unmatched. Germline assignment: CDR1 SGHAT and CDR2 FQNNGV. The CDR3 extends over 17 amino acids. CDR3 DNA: TGTGCCAGCAGCGAAGGGACAGCAAAAAAAATGAACACTGAAGCTTTCTTT. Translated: CASSEGTAKKMNTEAFF.

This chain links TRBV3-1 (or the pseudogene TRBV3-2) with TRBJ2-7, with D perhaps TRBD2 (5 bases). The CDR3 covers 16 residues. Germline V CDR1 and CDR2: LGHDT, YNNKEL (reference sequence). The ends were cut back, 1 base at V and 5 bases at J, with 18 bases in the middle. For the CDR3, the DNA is TGTGCCAGCAGCCAAGTCCGGGTGAGCCACGGGAACGAGCAGTACTTC. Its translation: CASSQVRVSHGNEQYF.

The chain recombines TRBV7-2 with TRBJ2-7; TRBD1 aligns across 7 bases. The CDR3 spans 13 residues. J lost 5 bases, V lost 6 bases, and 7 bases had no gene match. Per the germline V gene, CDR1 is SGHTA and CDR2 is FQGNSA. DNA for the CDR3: TGTGCCAGCAGGTTGGACAGGTCCCACGAGCAGTACTTC. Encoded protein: CASRLDRSHEQYF.

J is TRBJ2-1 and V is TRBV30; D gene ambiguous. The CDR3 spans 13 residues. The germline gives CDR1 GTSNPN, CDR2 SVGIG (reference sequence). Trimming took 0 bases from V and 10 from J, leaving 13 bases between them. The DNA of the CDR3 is TGTGCCTGGAGTGTTACCCTTCGGGTAGAGCAGTTCTTC. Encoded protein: CAWSVTLRVEQFF.

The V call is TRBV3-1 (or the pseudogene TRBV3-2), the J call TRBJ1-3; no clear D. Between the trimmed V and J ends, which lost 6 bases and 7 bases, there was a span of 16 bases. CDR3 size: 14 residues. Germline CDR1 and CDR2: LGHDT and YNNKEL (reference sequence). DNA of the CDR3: TGTGCCAGCAGTACTAATCCTTCTAGGAACACCATATATTTT. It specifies CASSTNPSRNTIYF.

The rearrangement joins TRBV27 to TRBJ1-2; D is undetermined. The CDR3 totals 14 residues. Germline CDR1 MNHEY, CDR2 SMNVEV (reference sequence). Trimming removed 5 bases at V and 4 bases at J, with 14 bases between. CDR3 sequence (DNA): TGTGCCAGCAGTCCCAAATACGACACCTATGGCTACACCTTC. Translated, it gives CASSPKYDTYGYTF.

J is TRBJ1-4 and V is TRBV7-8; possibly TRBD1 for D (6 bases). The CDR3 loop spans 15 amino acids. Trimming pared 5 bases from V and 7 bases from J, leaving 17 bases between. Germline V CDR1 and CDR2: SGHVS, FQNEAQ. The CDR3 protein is CASSPSGIRGEKLFF. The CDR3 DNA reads TGTGCCAGCAGCCCCAGTGGGATCAGGGGTGAAAAACTGTTTTTT.

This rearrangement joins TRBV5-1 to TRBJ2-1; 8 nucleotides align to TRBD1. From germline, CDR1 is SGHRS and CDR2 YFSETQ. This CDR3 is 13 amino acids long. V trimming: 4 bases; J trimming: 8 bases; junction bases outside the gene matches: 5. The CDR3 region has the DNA TGCGCCAGCAGCCTTGGACAGGGCGATGAGCAGTTCTTC. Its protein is CASSLGQGDEQFF.

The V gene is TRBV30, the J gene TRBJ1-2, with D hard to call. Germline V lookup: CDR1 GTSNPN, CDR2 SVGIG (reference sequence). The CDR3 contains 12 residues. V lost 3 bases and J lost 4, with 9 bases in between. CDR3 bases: TGTGCCTGGAGCGGTACCTCCTATGGCTACACCTTC. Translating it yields CAWSGTSYGYTF.

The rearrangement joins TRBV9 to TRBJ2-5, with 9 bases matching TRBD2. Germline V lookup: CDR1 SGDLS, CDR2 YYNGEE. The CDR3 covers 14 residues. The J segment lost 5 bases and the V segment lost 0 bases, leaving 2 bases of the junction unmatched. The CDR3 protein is CASSVEAGGETQYF. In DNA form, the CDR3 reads TGTGCCAGCAGCGTAGAGGCGGGAGGGGAGACCCAGTACTTC.

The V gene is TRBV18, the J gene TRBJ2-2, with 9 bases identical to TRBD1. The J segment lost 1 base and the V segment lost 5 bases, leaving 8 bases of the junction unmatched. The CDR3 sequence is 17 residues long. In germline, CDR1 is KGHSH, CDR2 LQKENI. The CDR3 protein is CASSKPGTGKNTGELFF. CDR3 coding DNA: TGTGCCAGCTCAAAACCCGGGACAGGGAAGAACACCGGGGAGCTGTTTTTT.

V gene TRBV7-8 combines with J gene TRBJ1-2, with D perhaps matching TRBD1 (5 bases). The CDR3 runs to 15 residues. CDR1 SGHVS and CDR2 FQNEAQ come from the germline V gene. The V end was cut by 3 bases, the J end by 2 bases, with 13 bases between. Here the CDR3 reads CASSLGGGPNYGYTF. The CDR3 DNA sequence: TGTGCCAGCAGCTTGGGGGGGGGTCCCAACTATGGCTACACCTTC.

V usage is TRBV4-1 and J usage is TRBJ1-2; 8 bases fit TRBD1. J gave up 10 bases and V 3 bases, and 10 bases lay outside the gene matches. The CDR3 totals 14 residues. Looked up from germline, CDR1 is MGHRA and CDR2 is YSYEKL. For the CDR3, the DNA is TGCGCCAGCAGCCATCTCGGGACAGGCGTGGACTACACCTTC. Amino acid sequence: CASSHLGTGVDYTF.